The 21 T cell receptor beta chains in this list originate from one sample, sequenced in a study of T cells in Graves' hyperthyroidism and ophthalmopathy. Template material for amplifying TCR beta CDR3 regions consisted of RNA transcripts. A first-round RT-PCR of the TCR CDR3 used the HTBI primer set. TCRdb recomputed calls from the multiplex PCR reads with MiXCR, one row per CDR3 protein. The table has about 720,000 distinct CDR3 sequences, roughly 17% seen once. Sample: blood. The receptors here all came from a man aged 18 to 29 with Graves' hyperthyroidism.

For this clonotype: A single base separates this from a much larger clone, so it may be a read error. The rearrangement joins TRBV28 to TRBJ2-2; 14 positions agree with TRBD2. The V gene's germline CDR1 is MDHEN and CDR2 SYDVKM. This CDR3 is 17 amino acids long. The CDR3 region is CASRSGGLAGGTGGLFF. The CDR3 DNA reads TGTGCCAGCAGGTCGGGAGGACTAGCGGGAGGTACCGGGGGGCTGTTTTTT.

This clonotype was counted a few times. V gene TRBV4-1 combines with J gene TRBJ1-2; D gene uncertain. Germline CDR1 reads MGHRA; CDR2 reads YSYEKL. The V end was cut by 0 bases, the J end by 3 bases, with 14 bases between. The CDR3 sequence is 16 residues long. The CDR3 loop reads CASSQDTGGRHYGYTF. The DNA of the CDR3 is TGCGCCAGCAGCCAAGATACGGGTGGGAGGCACTATGGCTACACCTTC.

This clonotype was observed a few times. CDR3 amino acids: CASSQERVAGGPTDTQYF. CDR3 nucleotide sequence: TGTGCCAGCAGCCAAGAGAGGGTAGCGGGAGGGCCCACAGATACGCAGTATTTT. This sequence joins TRBV3-1 and TRBJ2-3; TRBD2 matches at 11 bases. CDR1 LGHDT and CDR2 YNNKEL come from the germline V gene (reference sequence). J lost 2 bases, V lost 0 bases, and 7 bases had no gene match. The CDR3 length is 18 residues.

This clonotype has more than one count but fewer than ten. CDR3 coding DNA: TGTGCCATCAGTGGCGGAGACACGTACAATGAGCAGTTCTTC. Translating gives CAISGGDTYNEQFF. The genes are TRBV10-3 and TRBJ2-1; no clear D gene. The CDR3 has 14 residues. V lost 4 bases and J 4 bases, leaving 11 bases between the germline ends. The germline V gene has CDR1 ENHRY and CDR2 SYGVKD.

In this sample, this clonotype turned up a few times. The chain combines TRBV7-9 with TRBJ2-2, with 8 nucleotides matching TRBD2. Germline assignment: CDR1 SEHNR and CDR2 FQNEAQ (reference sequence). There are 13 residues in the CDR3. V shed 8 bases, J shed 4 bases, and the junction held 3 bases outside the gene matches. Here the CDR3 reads CASYSGVTGELFF. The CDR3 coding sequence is TGTGCCAGCTATAGCGGGGTCACCGGGGAGCTGTTTTTT.

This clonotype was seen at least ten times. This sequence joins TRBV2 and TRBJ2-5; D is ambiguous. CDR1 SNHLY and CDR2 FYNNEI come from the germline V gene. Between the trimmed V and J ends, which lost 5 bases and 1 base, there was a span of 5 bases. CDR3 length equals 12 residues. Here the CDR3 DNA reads TGTGCCAGCAGTACCTTCCAAGAGACCCAGTACTTC. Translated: CASSTFQETQYF.

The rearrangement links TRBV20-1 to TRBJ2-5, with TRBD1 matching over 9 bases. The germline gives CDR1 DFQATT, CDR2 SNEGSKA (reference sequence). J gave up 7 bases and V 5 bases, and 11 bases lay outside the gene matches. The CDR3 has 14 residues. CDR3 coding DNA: TGCAGTGCTTTGACCGGGACAGGGTTGGGGACCCAGTACTTC. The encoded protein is CSALTGTGLGTQYF.

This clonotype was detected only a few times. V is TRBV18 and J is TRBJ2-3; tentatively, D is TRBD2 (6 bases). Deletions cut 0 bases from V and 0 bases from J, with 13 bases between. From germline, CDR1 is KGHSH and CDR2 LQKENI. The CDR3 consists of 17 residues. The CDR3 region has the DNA TGTGCCAGCTCACCACCGCTGGGCGGGACTAGCACAGATACGCAGTATTTT. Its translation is CASSPPLGGTSTDTQYF.

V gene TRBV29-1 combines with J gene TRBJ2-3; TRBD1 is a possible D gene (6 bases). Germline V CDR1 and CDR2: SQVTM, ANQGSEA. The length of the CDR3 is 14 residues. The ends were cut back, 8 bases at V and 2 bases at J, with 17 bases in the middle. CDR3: CSTYPGQHTDTQYF. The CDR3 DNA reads TGCAGCACTTATCCGGGACAACACACAGATACGCAGTATTTT.

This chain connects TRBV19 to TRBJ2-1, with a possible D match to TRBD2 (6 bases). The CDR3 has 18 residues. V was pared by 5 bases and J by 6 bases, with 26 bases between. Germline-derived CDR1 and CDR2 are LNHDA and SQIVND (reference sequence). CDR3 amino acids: CASSVTHSRGGIFNEQFF. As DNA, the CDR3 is TGTGCCAGTAGTGTAACCCACTCCCGCGGCGGGATTTTCAATGAGCAGTTCTTC.

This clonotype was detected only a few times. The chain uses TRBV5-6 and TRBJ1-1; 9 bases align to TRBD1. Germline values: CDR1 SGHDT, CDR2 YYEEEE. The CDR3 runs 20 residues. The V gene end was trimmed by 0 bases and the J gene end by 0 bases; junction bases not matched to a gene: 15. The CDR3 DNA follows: TGTGCCAGCAGCTTGGGTTGGGACAGGGTTCCTTTGGGCCTGAACACTGAAGCTTTCTTT. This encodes CASSLGWDRVPLGLNTEAFF.

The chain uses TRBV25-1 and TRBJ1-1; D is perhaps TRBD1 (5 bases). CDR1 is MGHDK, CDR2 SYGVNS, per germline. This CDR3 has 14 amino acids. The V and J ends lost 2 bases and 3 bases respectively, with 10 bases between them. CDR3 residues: CASSEGGSYTEAFF. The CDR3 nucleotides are TGTGCCAGCAGTGAAGGGGGGAGTTACACTGAAGCTTTCTTT.

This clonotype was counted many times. The CDR3 loop reads CSVGGRVTDTQYF. The CDR3 nucleotides are TGCAGCGTTGGAGGACGGGTCACAGATACGCAGTATTTT. The chain couples TRBV29-1 to TRBJ2-3; D gene uncertain. The V end was cut by 4 bases, the J end by 2 bases, with 10 bases between. In germline, CDR1 is SQVTM, CDR2 ANQGSEA. The CDR3 consists of 13 residues.

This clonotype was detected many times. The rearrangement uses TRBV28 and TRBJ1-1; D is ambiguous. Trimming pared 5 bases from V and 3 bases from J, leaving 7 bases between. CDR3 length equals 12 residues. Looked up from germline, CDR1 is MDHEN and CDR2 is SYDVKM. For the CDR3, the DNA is TGTGCCAGCAGTAGACCGTACACTGAAGCTTTCTTT. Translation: CASSRPYTEAFF.

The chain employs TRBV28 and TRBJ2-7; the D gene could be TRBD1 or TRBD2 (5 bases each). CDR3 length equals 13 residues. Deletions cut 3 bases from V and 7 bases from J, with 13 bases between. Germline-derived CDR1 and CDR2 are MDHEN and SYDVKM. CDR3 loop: CASSFPGTQEQYF. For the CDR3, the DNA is TGTGCCAGCAGTTTCCCAGGGACCCAAGAGCAGTACTTC.

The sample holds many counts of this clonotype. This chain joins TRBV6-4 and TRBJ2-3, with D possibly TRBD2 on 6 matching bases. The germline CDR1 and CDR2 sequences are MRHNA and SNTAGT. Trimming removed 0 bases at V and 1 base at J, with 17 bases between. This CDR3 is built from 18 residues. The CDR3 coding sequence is TGTGCCAGCAGTGACTCGACCTACTCTGGAGGGGGCACAGATACGCAGTATTTT. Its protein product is CASSDSTYSGGGTDTQYF.

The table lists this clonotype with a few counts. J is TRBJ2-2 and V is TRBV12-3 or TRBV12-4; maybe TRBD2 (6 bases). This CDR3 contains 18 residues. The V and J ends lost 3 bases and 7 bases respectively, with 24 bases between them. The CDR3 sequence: CASSFEVGGYRRGGELFF. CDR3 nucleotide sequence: TGTGCCAGCAGTTTCGAGGTGGGGGGATACCGAAGGGGCGGGGAGCTGTTTTTT.

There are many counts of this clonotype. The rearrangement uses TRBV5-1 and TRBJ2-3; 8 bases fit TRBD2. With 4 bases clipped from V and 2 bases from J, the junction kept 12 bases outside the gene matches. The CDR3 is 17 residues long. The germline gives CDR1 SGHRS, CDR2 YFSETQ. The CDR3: CASSQRPSGSITDTQYF. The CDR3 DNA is TGCGCCAGCAGCCAGAGGCCGAGCGGGAGTATCACAGATACGCAGTATTTT.

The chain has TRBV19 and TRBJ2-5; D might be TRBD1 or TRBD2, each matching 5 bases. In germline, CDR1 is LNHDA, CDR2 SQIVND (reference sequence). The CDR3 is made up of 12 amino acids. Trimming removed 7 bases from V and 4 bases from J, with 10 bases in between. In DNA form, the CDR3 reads TGTGCCAGTACGGGGCGTGGAGAGACCCAGTACTTC. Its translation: CASTGRGETQYF.

CDR3 sequence reads: CAWLGGGSETQYF. The CDR3, as DNA: TGTGCCTGGCTCGGTGGGGGAAGTGAGACCCAGTACTTC. The chain links TRBV30 to TRBJ2-5; D could derive from TRBD1 or TRBD2 (5 bases each). CDR1 and CDR2 from the germline V gene are GTSNPN and SVGIG (reference sequence). The CDR3 is 13 residues long. Trimming removed 5 bases at V and 5 bases at J, with 15 bases between. The complete variable domain, with remaining parts taken from reference TRBV30 and TRBJ2-5, reads SQTIHQWPATLVQPVGSPLSLECTVEGTSNPNLYWYRQAAGRGLQLLFYSVGIGQISSEVPQNLSASRPQDRQFILSSKKLLLSDSGFYLCAWLGGGSETQYFGPGTRLLVL.

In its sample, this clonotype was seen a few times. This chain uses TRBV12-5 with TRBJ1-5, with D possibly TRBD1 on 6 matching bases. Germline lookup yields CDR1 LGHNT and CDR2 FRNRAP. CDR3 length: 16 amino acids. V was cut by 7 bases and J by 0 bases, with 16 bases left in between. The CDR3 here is CASVPPGHISNQPQHF. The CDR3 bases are TGTGCTAGTGTTCCACCGGGACACATTAGCAATCAGCCCCAGCATTTT.